This TCR beta chain is from a study of beta chain features in type 1 diabetes. Study-wide results and caveats: Researchers cautioned that cDNA sequencing could over-represent cells with high TCR expression. A closer apparent resemblance between naive, central memory and Treg TCRB repertoires was seen in patients than in healthy donors. No resolution was reached here on whether HLA type influences TCRB rearrangement. All four CD4+ subsets of Type 1 diabetes patients contained TCRB CDR3s that were moderately but significantly shorter.

As to this clone: What it binds is unknown.

This CDR3 spans 15 amino acids. Germline CDR1 and CDR2: LNHDA and SQIVND (reference sequence). The V segment lost 6 bases and the J segment 4 bases; nucleotides outside the gene matches: 11. Expressed TCRB transcripts were sequenced because the isolated RNA had all been reverse transcribed beforehand. Assay: immunoSEQ multiplex PCR; the TCRdb copy retains only in-frame clones and omits some. The sample lists 20,000 to 30,000 clones; 60% to 80% were seen once. The TCR comes from a woman aged 40 to 49 in good health. The rearrangement links TRBV19 to TRBJ1-1; 7 nucleotides agree with TRBD1. The source material was Tregs from blood. The CDR3 nucleotides are TGTGCCAGTAGCACGACAGGGATCGACCGCACTGAAGCTTTCTTT. Protein sequence: CASSTTGIDRTEAFF.